This T cell receptor beta chain comes out of a study of monozygotic twins with inflammatory bowel disease. UMIs that had a 6-nucleotide sample barcode were put in using template switching. Two nested PCRs, around 16 and 10 cycles, amplified TCRalpha and TCRbeta cDNA. TCRdb processed the 5' RACE reads again and assigns one entry to each CDR3 protein, with no DNA. The sample holds some 83,000 distinct CDR3 sequences. In germline, CDR1 is MNHEY, CDR2 SVGAGI. The CDR3 consists of 15 residues. Collection yielded roughly 2.3 ml of blood per donor. As for this clonotype: Its antigen remains unknown.

Study-level results: No single strong signal or clonotype associated with IBD was supported.

The V gene is TRBV6-5, the J gene TRBJ2-5; TCRdb's D call of TRBD2 is untestable without DNA. The TCR was taken from a human donor with ulcerative colitis or Crohn's disease, or a healthy co-twin of an affected twin (not recorded which). The specimen sequenced was blood. CDR3: CASSYLGLALETQYF.